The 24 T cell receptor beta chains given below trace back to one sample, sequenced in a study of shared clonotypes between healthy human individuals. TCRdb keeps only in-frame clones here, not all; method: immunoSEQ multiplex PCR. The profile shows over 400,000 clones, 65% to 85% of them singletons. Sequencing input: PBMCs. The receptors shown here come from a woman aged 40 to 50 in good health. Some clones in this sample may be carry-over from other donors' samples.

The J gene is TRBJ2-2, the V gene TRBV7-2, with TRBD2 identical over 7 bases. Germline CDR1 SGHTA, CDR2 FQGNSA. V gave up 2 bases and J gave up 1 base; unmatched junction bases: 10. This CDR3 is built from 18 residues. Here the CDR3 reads CASSLNPSAGMNTGELFF. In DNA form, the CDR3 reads TGTGCCAGCAGCTTAAATCCTTCAGCGGGGATGAACACCGGGGAGCTGTTTTTT.

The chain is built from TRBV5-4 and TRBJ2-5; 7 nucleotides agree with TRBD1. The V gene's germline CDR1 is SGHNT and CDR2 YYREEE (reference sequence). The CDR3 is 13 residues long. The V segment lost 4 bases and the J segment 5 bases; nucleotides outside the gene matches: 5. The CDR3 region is CASSRDRDETQYF. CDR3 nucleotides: TGTGCCAGCAGCCGCGACAGGGATGAGACCCAGTACTTC.

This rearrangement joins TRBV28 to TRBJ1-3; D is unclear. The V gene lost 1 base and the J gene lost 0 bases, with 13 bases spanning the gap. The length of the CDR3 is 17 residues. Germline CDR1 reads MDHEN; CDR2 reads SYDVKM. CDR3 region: CASSLYSQRSSGNTIYF. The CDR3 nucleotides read TGTGCCAGCAGTTTATACTCCCAGCGCAGCTCTGGAAACACCATATATTTT.

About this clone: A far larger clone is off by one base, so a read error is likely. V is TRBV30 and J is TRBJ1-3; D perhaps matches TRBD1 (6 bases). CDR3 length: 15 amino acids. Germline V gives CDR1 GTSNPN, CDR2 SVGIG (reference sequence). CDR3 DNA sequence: TGTGCCTGGAGCCGAAGGGGGTTAGCTGGAGACACCATATATTTT. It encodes CAWSRRGLAGDTIYF. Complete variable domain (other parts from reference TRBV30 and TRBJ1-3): SQTIHQWPATLVQPVGSPLSLECTVEGTSNPNLYWYRQAAGRGLQLLFYSVGIGQISSEVPQNLSASRPQDRQFILSSKKLLLSDSGFYLCAWSRRGLAGDTIYFGEGSWLTVV.

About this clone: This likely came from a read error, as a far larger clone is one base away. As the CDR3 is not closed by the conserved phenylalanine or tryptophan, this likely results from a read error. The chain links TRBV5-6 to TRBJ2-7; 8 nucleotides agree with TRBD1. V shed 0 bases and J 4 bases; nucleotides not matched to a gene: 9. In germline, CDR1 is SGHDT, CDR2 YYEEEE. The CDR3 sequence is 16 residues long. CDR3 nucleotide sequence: TGTGCCAGCAGCTTGGCTGGACAGGGTTTTGGATACGAGCAGTACTTA. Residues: CASSLAGQGFGYEQYL.

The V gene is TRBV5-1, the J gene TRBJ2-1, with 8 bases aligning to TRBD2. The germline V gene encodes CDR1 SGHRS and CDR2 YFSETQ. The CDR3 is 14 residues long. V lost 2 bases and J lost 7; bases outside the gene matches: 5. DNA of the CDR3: TGCGCCAGCAGCTTTCCGGGAGGGCCGAATGAGCAGTTCTTC. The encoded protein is CASSFPGGPNEQFF.

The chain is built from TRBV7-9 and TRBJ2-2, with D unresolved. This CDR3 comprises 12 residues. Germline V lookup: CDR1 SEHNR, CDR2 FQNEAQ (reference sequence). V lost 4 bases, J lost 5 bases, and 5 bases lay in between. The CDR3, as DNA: TGTGCCAGCAGCTACGTAACCGGGGAGCTGTTTTTT. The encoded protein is CASSYVTGELFF. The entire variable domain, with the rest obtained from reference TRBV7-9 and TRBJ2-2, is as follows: DTGVSQNPRHKITKRGQNVTFRCDPISEHNRLYWYRQTLGQGPEFLTYFQNEAQLEKSRLLSDRFSAERPKGSFSTLEIQRTEQGDSAMYLCASSYVTGELFFGEGSRLTVL.

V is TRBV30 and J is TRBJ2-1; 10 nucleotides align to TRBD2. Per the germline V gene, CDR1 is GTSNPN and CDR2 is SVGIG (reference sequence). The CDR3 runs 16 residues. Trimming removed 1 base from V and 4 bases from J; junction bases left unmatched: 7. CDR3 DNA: TGTGCCTGGAGTGATCCAGCGGGAGGGCAATACAATGAGCAGTTCTTC. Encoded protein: CAWSDPAGGQYNEQFF.

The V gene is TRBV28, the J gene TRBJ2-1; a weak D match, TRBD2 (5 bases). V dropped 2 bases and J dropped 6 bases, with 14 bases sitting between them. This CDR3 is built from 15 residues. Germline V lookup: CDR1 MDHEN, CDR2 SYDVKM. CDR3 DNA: TGTGCCAGCAGTTTAGGCGGGTTTTTTAGCAATGAGCAGTTCTTC. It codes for CASSLGGFFSNEQFF. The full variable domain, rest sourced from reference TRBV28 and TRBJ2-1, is DVKVTQSSRYLVKRTGEKVFLECVQDMDHENMFWYRQDPGLGLRLIYFSYDVKMKEKGDIPEGYSVSREKKERFSLILESASTNQTSMYLCASSLGGFFSNEQFFGPGTRLTVL.

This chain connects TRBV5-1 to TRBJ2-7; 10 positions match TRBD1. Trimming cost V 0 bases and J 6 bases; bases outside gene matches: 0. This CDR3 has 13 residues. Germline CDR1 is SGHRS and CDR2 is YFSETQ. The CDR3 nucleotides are TGCGCCAGCAGCTTGGGGACAGGGGGCGAGCAGTACTTC. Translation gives CASSLGTGGEQYF.

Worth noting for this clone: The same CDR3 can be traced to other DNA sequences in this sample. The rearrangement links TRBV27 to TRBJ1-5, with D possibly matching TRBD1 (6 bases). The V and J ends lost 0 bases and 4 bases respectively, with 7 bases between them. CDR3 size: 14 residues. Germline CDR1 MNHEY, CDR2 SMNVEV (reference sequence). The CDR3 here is CASSLSQGNQPQHF. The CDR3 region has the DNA TGTGCCAGCAGTTTATCACAGGGTAATCAGCCCCAGCATTTT.

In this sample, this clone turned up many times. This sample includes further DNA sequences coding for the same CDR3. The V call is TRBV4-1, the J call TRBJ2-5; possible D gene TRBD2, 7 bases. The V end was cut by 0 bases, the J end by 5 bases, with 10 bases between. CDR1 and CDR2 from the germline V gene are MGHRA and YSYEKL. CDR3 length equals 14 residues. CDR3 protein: CASSQDGGAETQYF. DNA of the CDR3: TGCGCCAGCAGCCAAGATGGGGGGGCGGAGACCCAGTACTTC.

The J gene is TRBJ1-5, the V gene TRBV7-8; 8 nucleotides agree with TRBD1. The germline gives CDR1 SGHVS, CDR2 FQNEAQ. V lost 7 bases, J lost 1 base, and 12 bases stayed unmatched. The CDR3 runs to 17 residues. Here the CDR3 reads CASNLGYRGRSNQPQHF. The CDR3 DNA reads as TGTGCCAGCAACCTCGGGTACAGGGGGAGGAGCAATCAGCCCCAGCATTTT.

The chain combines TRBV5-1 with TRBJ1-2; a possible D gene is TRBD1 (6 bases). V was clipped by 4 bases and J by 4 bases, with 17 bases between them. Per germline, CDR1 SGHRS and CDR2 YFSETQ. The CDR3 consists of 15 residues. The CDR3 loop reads CASSIGTSESYGYTF. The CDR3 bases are TGCGCCAGCAGCATTGGGACATCCGAGAGCTATGGCTACACCTTC.

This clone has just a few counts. The CDR3: CASSNPGQGHYGYTF. The DNA of the CDR3 is TGTGCCAGCAGTAACCCGGGACAGGGCCACTATGGCTACACCTTC. This rearrangement joins TRBV6-5 to TRBJ1-2; 9 bases align to TRBD1. J lost 3 bases, V lost 5 bases, and 7 bases had no gene match. CDR1 and CDR2 from the germline V gene are MNHEY and SVGAGI. This CDR3 has 15 amino acids.

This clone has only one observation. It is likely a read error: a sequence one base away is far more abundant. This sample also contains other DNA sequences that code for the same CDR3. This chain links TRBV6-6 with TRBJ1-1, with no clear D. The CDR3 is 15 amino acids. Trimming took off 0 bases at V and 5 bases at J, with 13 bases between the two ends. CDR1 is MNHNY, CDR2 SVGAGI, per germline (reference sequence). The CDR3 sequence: CASSYSLLLGTEAFF. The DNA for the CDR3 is TGTGCCAGCAGTTACTCCCTTCTACTAGGGACTGAAGCTTTCTTT.

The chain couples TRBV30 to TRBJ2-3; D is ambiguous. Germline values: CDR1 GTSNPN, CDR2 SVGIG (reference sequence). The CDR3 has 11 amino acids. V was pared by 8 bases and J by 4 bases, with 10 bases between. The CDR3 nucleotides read TGTGCCCACGGGTGGGCAGATACGCAGTATTTT. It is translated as CAHGWADTQYF.

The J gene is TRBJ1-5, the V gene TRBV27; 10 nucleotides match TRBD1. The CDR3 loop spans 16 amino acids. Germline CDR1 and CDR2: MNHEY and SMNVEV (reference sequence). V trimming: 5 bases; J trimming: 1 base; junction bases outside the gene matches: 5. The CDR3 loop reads CASSPGTGASNQPQHF. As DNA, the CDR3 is TGTGCCAGCAGTCCAGGGACAGGGGCCAGCAATCAGCCCCAGCATTTT.

CDR3 sequence reads: CASSTPGTGNNQPQHF. CDR3 DNA sequence: TGTGCCAGCAGTACCCCCGGGACAGGGAACAATCAGCCCCAGCATTTT. The rearrangement links TRBV28 to TRBJ1-5; 9 bases map to TRBD1. V shed 5 bases and J 3 bases; nucleotides not matched to a gene: 8. Looked up from germline, CDR1 is MDHEN and CDR2 is SYDVKM. CDR3 length equals 16 residues.

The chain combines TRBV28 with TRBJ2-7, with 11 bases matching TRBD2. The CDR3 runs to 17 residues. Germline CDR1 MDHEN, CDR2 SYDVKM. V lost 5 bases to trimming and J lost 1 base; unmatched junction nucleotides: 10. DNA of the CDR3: TGTGCCAGCAGTCCCCACACACTAGCGGGGGAGTCCTACGAGCAGTACTTC. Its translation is CASSPHTLAGESYEQYF.

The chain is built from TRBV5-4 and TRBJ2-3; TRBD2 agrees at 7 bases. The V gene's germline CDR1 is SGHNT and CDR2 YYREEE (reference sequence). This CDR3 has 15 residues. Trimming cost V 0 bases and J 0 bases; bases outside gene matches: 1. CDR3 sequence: CASSLAGGSTDTQYF. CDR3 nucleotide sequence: TGTGCCAGCAGCTTGGCGGGAGGCAGCACAGATACGCAGTATTTT.

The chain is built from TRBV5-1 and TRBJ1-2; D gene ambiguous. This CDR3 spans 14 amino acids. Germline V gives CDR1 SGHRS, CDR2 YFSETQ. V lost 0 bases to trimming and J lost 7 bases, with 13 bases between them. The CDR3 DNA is TGCGCCAGCAGCTTGGCCGGGAGTCAACTTGGCTACACCTTC. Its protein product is CASSLAGSQLGYTF.

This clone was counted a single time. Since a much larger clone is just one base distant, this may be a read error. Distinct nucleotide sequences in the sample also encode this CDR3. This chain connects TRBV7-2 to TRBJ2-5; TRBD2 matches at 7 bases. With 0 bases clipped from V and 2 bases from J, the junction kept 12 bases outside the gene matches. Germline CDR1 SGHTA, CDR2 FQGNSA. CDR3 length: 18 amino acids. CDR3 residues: CASSLAFASGTTQETQYF. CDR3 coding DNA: TGTGCCAGCAGCTTAGCCTTCGCTAGCGGCACCACTCAAGAGACCCAGTACTTC.

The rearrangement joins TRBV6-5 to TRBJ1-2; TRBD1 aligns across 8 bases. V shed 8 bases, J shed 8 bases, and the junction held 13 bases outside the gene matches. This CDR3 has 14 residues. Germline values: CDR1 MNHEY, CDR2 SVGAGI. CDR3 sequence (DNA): TGTGCCAGCGGACGCGGGGCAGGGGGCCAGGGCTACACCTTC. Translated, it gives CASGRGAGGQGYTF.